The sequence of this TCR beta chain was determined in a study of T cell changes during pregnancy in multiple sclerosis. Clones were read by immunoSEQ multiplex PCR, and TCRdb kept only the in-frame ones, dropping some. The sample shows about 75,000 clones, 94% of them seen only once. On this clone itself: The sample holds other DNA sequences that translate to the same CDR3.

The CDR3 is 14 residues long. Germline assignment: CDR1 SGHRS and CDR2 YFSETQ. Trimming removed 5 bases from V and 5 bases from J; junction bases left unmatched: 9. This material consisted of CD4+ T cells from peripheral blood mononuclear cells, taken after pregnancy. This sequence joins TRBV5-1 and TRBJ1-1, with 7 positions matching TRBD1. The origin of this receptor is a female donor with multiple sclerosis, enrolled in a pregnancy study. The CDR3 spells CASRVINRGTEAFF. CDR3 DNA: TGCGCCAGCAGAGTGATTAACAGGGGAACTGAAGCTTTCTTT.